This T cell receptor (beta chain) was identified in a study of T-cell reconstitution after alpha-beta-depleted transplantation in children. TCRbeta library construction was performed incorporating unique molecular identifiers. TCRdb itself ran the PCR reads through MiXCR, one entry per CDR3 protein. The data hold about 400,000 distinct CDR3 sequences, with around 21% observed a single time. The CDR3 has 19 amino acids. Per germline, CDR1 WSHSY and CDR2 SAAADI. The trim removed 3 bases at V and 6 bases at J, leaving 11 bases unmatched. This clonotype originated in a human donor who donated a stem cell graft to a child with acute myeloid leukemia. The sequencing here drew on PBMCs from the stem cell graft donor, taken from the stem cell graft. This chain uses TRBV10-2 with TRBJ2-1; TRBD2 matches at 16 bases. CDR3 nucleotides: TGCGCCAGCAGTGAAAGGAGGGGGACTAGCGGGAGGGCCACCAATGAGCAGTTCTTC. Amino acids: CASSERRGTSGRATNEQFF.